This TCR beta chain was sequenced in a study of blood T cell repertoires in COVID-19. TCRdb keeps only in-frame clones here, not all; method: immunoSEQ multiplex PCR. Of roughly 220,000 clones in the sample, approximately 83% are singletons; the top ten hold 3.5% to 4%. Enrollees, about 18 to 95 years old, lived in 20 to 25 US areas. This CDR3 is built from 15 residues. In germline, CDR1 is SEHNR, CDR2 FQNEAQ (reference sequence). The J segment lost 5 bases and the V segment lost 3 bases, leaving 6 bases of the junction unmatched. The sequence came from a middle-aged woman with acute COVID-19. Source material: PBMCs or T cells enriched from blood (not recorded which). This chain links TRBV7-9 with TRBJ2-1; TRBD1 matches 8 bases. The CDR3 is CASSFRDRYHNEQFF. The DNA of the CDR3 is TGTGCCAGCAGCTTTCGGGACAGGTATCACAATGAGCAGTTCTTC.